The T cell receptor (beta chain) under discussion was sequenced for a study of CD8+CD57+ T cells in acquired aplastic anemia. Notes on the study in general: Significant differences in CD8+ Simpson's diversity were not observed between patients and controls.

Genomic DNA, serving as template, underwent TCR beta VDJ and CDR3 profiling. Using its own MiXCR run on the reads, TCRdb lists one record per CDR3 protein. The table lists approximately 160,000 distinct CDR3 sequences, roughly 50% of them singletons. Notes on this clonotype: The antigen remains unidentified.

Selection for sequencing was limited to patients who had shown CD8+CD57+ cell expansion by flow cytometry. Germline lookup yields CDR1 DFQATT and CDR2 SNEGSKA (reference sequence). With 2 bases removed from V and 2 bases from J, the gap between germline ends came to 13 bases. CDR3 length: 14 amino acids. The rearrangement joins TRBV20-1 to TRBJ2-7, with D perhaps TRBD2 (5 bases). Sequences were obtained from sorted CD4+, CD8+, or CD8+CD57+ T cells (not recorded which) from PBMCs. The receptor was derived from a human donor with aplastic anemia. CDR3: CSARMDPAAYEQYF. Written as DNA, the CDR3 is TGCAGTGCTAGAATGGACCCAGCGGCCTACGAGCAGTACTTC.